The present T cell receptor beta chain was sequenced within a study of identical twins. MiXCR, run by TCRdb on the 5' RACE reads, gives a single entry per CDR3 protein. The sample shows just over 500,000 distinct CDR3 sequences, less than 25% of them seen only once. Trimming removed 3 bases from V and 3 bases from J; junction bases left unmatched: 1. Looked up from germline, CDR1 is DFQATT and CDR2 is SNEGSKA (reference sequence). The CDR3 extends over 13 amino acids. This clonotype was observed a handful of times. The data also belong to a second study, concerning T cells expressing NK-cell markers.

Sequenced input: CD4+ T cells sorted from blood. The source of this sequence is a woman between 18 and 29 years old in good health. This sequence joins TRBV20-1 and TRBJ2-5; TRBD1 aligns across 10 bases. Here the CDR3 DNA reads TGCAGTGCTAGCGGACAGGGGGAAGAGACCCAGTACTTC. Residues: CSASGQGEETQYF.